The source of this TCR beta chain is a study of memory CD4+ T cells and cytomegalovirus serostatus. The overall study: This sample comes from healthy Belgian adults, 9 CMV seropositive, about 25 seronegative.

This clone was seen only once. The antigen is not known. Generated by immunoSEQ multiplex PCR, the TCRdb table keeps only in-frame clones and is missing some. In the table there are 50,000 or so clones, around three quarters of which are singletons. Single viable CD3+CD4+CD8-CD45RO+ cells were sorted as the memory CD4+ T cells. Positive selection with CD4 microbeads enriched total CD4+ T cells. Findings of the study overall: CMV serostatus prediction reached median AUC 0.95, or 0.91 with US-trained model.

The sequenced material came from memory CD4+ T cells from blood. The TCR originated in an adult in good health and CMV-seronegative.

The CDR3 region is CASSLTEKLFF. In DNA form, the CDR3 reads TGTGCCAGCAGCTTAACCGAAAAACTGTTTTTT. J is TRBJ1-4 and V is TRBV7-9; D is unresolved. The germline gives CDR1 SEHNR, CDR2 FQNEAQ (reference sequence). The V and J ends lost 2 bases and 8 bases respectively, with 3 bases between them. This CDR3 has 11 amino acids. Supplemented by reference TRBV7-9 and TRBJ1-4, the full variable domain reads DTGVSQNPRHKITKRGQNVTFRCDPISEHNRLYWYRQTLGQGPEFLTYFQNEAQLEKSRLLSDRFSAERPKGSFSTLEIQRTEQGDSAMYLCASSLTEKLFFGSGTQLSVL.